The next 21 T cell receptor beta chains were all read from a single sample in a study of blood T cell repertoires in COVID-19. The repertoire was sequenced with immunoSEQ multiplex PCR; TCRdb's copy has only in-frame clones and lacks some. There are 120,000 or so clones in the sample; 74% occur only once, and 5.5% lies in the top ten. The sample was peripheral blood. These receptors originate from a man aged 55 to 70 with acute or convalescent COVID-19.

The chain is built from TRBV4-1 and TRBJ1-1, with a weak D call TRBD1 (6 bases). Deletions cut 1 base from V and 6 bases from J, with 12 bases between. The CDR3 loop spans 14 amino acids. CDR1 and CDR2 from the germline V gene are MGHRA and YSYEKL. The DNA of the CDR3 is TGCGCCAGCAGCCAAGTGGACAGTACTGCTGAAGCTTTCTTT. This codes for CASSQVDSTAEAFF.

This sequence joins TRBV28 and TRBJ2-1, with 7 bases lining up with TRBD1. The CDR3 covers 14 residues. Per the germline V gene, CDR1 is MDHEN and CDR2 is SYDVKM. V gave up 3 bases and J gave up 15 bases; unmatched junction bases: 14. The CDR3 DNA reads as TGTGCCAGCAGTTTCCCGGGACAGAGGGTGAAGTGGTTCTTC. Its protein product is CASSFPGQRVKWFF.

V and J are TRBV5-1 and TRBJ1-1, with D perhaps matching TRBD1 (6 bases). This CDR3 comprises 13 residues. Trimming removed 5 bases at V and 7 bases at J, with 15 bases between. Germline CDR1 and CDR2: SGHRS and YFSETQ. CDR3: CASSSGYRVEAFF. In DNA form, the CDR3 reads TGCGCCAGCAGTTCAGGCTACAGGGTTGAAGCTTTCTTT.

This chain joins TRBV19 and TRBJ2-1, with 7 bases that match TRBD2. Germline lookup yields CDR1 LNHDA and CDR2 SQIVND (reference sequence). This CDR3 region has 14 residues. Trimming removed 3 bases from V and 2 bases from J; junction bases left unmatched: 1. CDR3 region: CASSIGGTYNEQFF. CDR3 nucleotide sequence: TGTGCCAGTAGTATCGGGGGGACCTACAATGAGCAGTTCTTC.

The gene calls are TRBV29-1 and TRBJ1-2; D might be TRBD1 (6 bases). This CDR3 spans 13 amino acids. The germline CDR1 and CDR2 sequences are SQVTM and ANQGSEA. Deletions cut 3 bases from V and 1 base from J, with 9 bases between. This chain's CDR3 is CSVESGVNYGYTF. The CDR3 bases are TGCAGCGTTGAGTCAGGGGTTAACTATGGCTACACCTTC. The whole variable domain, filled in from reference TRBV29-1 and TRBJ1-2, reads SAVISQKPSRDICQRGTSLTIQCQVDSQVTMMFWYRQQPGQSLTLIATANQGSEATYESGFVIDKFPISRPNLTFSTLTVSNMSPEDSSIYLCSVESGVNYGYTFGSGTRLTVV.

The J gene is TRBJ1-6, the V gene TRBV3-1 (or the pseudogene TRBV3-2); D gene unclear. The CDR3 is 12 residues long. Germline CDR1 LGHDT, CDR2 YNNKEL (reference sequence). Trimming removed 4 bases at V and 10 bases at J, with 8 bases between. The CDR3 nucleotides read TGTGCCAGCAGCCTCTGGCAGTCACCCCTCCACTTT. Protein: CASSLWQSPLHF.

The chain uses TRBV6-5 and TRBJ2-7; tentatively, D is TRBD1 (5 bases). Trimming pared 6 bases from V and 6 bases from J, leaving 15 bases between. The CDR3 has 13 residues. Germline V gives CDR1 MNHEY, CDR2 SVGAGI. As DNA, the CDR3 is TGTGCCAGCAGCAACCTCCAGGGATCCGAGCAGTACTTC. It encodes CASSNLQGSEQYF.

The rearrangement uses TRBV19 and TRBJ1-5; tentatively, D is TRBD1 (5 bases). Per the germline V gene, CDR1 is LNHDA and CDR2 is SQIVND (reference sequence). The V end was cut by 1 base, the J end by 8 bases, with 12 bases between. The CDR3 covers 14 residues. The chain's CDR3 is CASSIGRVGEPQHF. CDR3 DNA sequence: TGTGCCAGTAGTATAGGGAGGGTAGGGGAGCCCCAGCATTTT.

This chain connects TRBV3-1 (or the pseudogene TRBV3-2) to TRBJ2-7; 7 positions agree with TRBD2. Germline V lookup: CDR1 LGHDT, CDR2 YNNKEL (reference sequence). J lost 6 bases, V lost 4 bases, and 9 bases had no gene match. This CDR3 has 14 residues. This chain's CDR3 is CASSPPGRGSEQYF. DNA of the CDR3: TGTGCCAGCAGCCCGCCCGGGCGGGGGAGCGAGCAGTACTTC.

This chain joins TRBV15 and TRBJ2-7; the D gene is possibly TRBD1 (6 bases). The CDR3 spans 18 residues. The germline CDR1 and CDR2 sequences are LNHNV and YYDKDF (reference sequence). Trimming left V 0 bases short and J 4 bases short, with 22 bases between. For the CDR3, the DNA is TGTGCCACCAGCAGAGATCCCGGACTGGGGACAACCCTATACGAGCAGTACTTC. Translated: CATSRDPGLGTTLYEQYF.

The chain combines TRBV4-2 with TRBJ1-5; D uncertain. The CDR3 contains 15 residues. V shed 1 base and J shed 2 bases, with 9 bases lying between them. In germline, CDR1 is LGHNA, CDR2 YNFKEQ. CDR3 sequence reads: CASSQGSQGNQPQHF. As DNA, the CDR3 is TGTGCCAGCAGCCAAGGGTCCCAGGGCAATCAGCCCCAGCATTTT.

This clone was observed a single time. The chain joins TRBV5-4 to TRBJ2-7; TRBD1 might be the D (5 bases). Per germline, CDR1 SGHNT and CDR2 YYREEE (reference sequence). The CDR3 totals 16 residues. V shed 0 bases and J shed 1 base, with 14 bases lying between them. CDR3 region: CASSLGTRTRSYEQYF. CDR3 coding DNA: TGTGCCAGCAGCTTGGGGACACGGACCCGATCCTACGAGCAGTACTTC.

The CDR3 sequence is CASSPSGRQHEQYF. CDR3 bases: TGTGCCAGCAGCCCGTCGGGTCGTCAACACGAGCAGTACTTC. The gene calls are TRBV5-4 and TRBJ2-7; D not certain. The CDR3 is 14 residues long. Per the germline V gene, CDR1 is SGHNT and CDR2 is YYREEE (reference sequence). Trimming removed 4 bases from V and 5 bases from J, with 16 bases in between.

The V and J genes are TRBV5-1 and TRBJ1-1; D not certain. Trimming shortened V by 4 bases and J by 1 base, and 2 bases separated the two germline ends. The CDR3 totals 11 residues. Germline V gene sequence: CDR1 SGHRS, CDR2 YFSETQ. The CDR3 DNA sequence: TGCGCCAGCAGCCAGAACACTGAAGCTTTCTTT. Translated, it gives CASSQNTEAFF.

CDR3 region: CASRLAGATGELFF. The CDR3 nucleotides are TGTGCCAGCAGGCTAGCGGGGGCCACCGGGGAGCTGTTTTTT. J is TRBJ2-2 and V is TRBV14; 10 bases are a match to TRBD2. Losses at the gene ends were 6 bases for V and 4 bases for J; bases not matched to a gene: 2. The CDR3 is 14 residues long. Germline CDR1 reads SGHDN; CDR2 reads FVKESK. Supplemented by reference TRBV14 and TRBJ2-2, the full variable domain reads EAGVTQFPSHSVIEKGQTVTLRCDPISGHDNLYWYRRVMGKEIKFLLHFVKESKQDESGMPNNRFLAERTGGTYSTLKVQPAELEDSGVYFCASRLAGATGELFFGEGSRLTVL.

The chain joins TRBV28 to TRBJ2-3, with 12 positions matching TRBD2. CDR1 is MDHEN, CDR2 SYDVKM, per germline. The CDR3 covers 18 residues. V gave up 6 bases and J gave up 2 bases; unmatched junction bases: 12. The CDR3 reads CASSSIPLAGGLTDTQYF. The DNA for the CDR3 is TGTGCCAGCAGCTCAATACCCCTAGCGGGAGGGCTCACAGATACGCAGTATTTT. Full variable domain (remainder filled in from reference TRBV28 and TRBJ2-3): DVKVTQSSRYLVKRTGEKVFLECVQDMDHENMFWYRQDPGLGLRLIYFSYDVKMKEKGDIPEGYSVSREKKERFSLILESASTNQTSMYLCASSSIPLAGGLTDTQYFGPGTRLTVL.

This chain links TRBV24-1 with TRBJ2-7, with TRBD2 matching over 8 bases. The CDR3 runs 16 residues. Trimming at V came to 1 base and at J to 6 bases, leaving 10 bases not matched to a gene. Germline lookup yields CDR1 KGHDR and CDR2 SFDVKD. This CDR3 reads CATSDFKSGSTSEQYF. The CDR3, as DNA: TGTGCCACCAGTGATTTCAAGAGCGGGAGCACGAGCGAGCAGTACTTC.

The chain links TRBV5-1 to TRBJ2-2; D unclear. Per the germline V gene, CDR1 is SGHRS and CDR2 is YFSETQ. The germline V and J ends were trimmed by 2 bases and 5 bases, with 10 bases remaining between them. The CDR3 is 14 amino acids. The chain's CDR3 is CASSLQILTGELFF. In DNA, the CDR3 is TGCGCCAGCAGCTTACAGATCCTTACCGGGGAGCTGTTTTTT.

The chain recombines TRBV9 with TRBJ1-1; the match to TRBD1 covers 8 bases. Germline-derived CDR1 and CDR2 are SGDLS and YYNGEE. With 3 bases clipped from V and 0 bases from J, the junction kept 1 base outside the gene matches. This CDR3 comprises 14 residues. The CDR3 DNA follows: TGTGCCAGCAGCGGGACAGGGCTGAACACTGAAGCTTTCTTT. Translating it yields CASSGTGLNTEAFF. Combining the CDR3 with reference TRBV9 and TRBJ1-1 gives the whole variable domain DSGVTQTPKHLITATGQRVTLRCSPRSGDLSVYWYQQSLDQGLQFLIQYYNGEERAKGNILERFSAQQFPDLHSELNLSSLELGDSALYFCASSGTGLNTEAFFGQGTRLTVV.

This clone was picked up one time. The chain joins TRBV10-3 to TRBJ1-1; D is possibly TRBD1 (5 bases). V was clipped by 4 bases and J by 4 bases, with 10 bases between them. This CDR3 has 13 amino acids. Per the germline V gene, CDR1 is ENHRY and CDR2 is SYGVKD. For the CDR3, the DNA is TGTGCCATCAGTGGGACGGGGGGCACTGAAGCTTTCTTT. Its translation: CAISGTGGTEAFF.

V usage is TRBV5-1 and J usage is TRBJ2-1, with 10 bases matching TRBD2. The V gene end was trimmed by 0 bases and the J gene end by 3 bases; junction bases not matched to a gene: 3. The CDR3 consists of 16 residues. Germline loops: CDR1 SGHRS, CDR2 YFSETQ. CDR3 in amino acids: CASSLDSSGGYNEQFF. The CDR3 DNA sequence: TGCGCCAGCAGCTTGGATTCTAGCGGGGGCTACAATGAGCAGTTCTTC.